This T cell receptor beta chain was observed in a study of T cells in Graves' hyperthyroidism and ophthalmopathy. Study-wide points: Ophthalmopathy was distinguished from stable hyperthyroidism by 13 V-J signatures. Within blood appeared most thyroid clonotypes that had expanded above 0.001.

Germline CDR1 and CDR2: SEHNR and FQNEAQ (reference sequence). The trim removed 5 bases at V and 0 bases at J, leaving 11 bases unmatched. CDR3 length: 19 residues. Amplification of TCR beta CDR3 regions used RNA as the template. The HTBI primer set drove a first-round RT-PCR of the TCR CDR3. TCRdb called the multiplex PCR reads again in MiXCR, with one record for every CDR3 protein. In the table there are approximately 330,000 distinct CDR3 sequences, over 15% of which are singletons. PBMCs were derived from roughly 10 ml fresh peripheral blood. This clonotype has only a few counts. Its target is unknown.

The sequenced material came from blood. The source of this sequence is a woman aged 50 to 60 with Graves' hyperthyroidism. The chain carries TRBV7-9 and TRBJ1-6; 9 bases are a match to TRBD1. CDR3 loop: CASSRGQGSPSSYNSPLHF. The DNA of the CDR3 is TGTGCCAGCAGCCGCGGACAGGGGTCCCCAAGCTCCTATAATTCACCCCTCCACTTT.